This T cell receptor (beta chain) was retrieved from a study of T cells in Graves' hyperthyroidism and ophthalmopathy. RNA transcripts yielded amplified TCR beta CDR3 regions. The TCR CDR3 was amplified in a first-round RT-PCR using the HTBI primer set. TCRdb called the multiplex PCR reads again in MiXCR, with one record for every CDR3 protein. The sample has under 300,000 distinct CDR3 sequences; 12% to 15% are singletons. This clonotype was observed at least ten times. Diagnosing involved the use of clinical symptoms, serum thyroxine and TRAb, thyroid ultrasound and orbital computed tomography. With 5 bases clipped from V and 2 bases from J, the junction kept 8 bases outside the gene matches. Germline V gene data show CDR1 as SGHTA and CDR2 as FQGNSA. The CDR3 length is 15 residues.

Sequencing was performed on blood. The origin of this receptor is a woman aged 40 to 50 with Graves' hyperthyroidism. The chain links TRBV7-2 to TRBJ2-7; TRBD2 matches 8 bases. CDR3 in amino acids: CASSLVAGMTYEQYF. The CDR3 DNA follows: TGTGCCAGCAGCCTGGTAGCGGGGATGACCTACGAGCAGTACTTC. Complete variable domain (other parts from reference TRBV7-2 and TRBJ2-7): GAGVSQSPSNKVTEKGKDVELRCDPISGHTALYWYRQSLGQGLEFLIYFQGNSAPDKSGLPSDRFSAERTGGSVSTLTIQRTQQEDSAVYLCASSLVAGMTYEQYFGPGTRLTVT.